Listed here are 18 T cell receptor beta chains from one sample, sequenced in a study of T cell repertoires in cytomegalovirus infection. A single record per CDR3 protein comes from TCRdb applying MiXCR to the reads. The sample lists about 180,000 distinct CDR3 sequences; about a sixth were seen once. The specimen sequenced was CD8+ T cells from PBMCs. These receptors all come from a human donor in good health (CMV status not recorded). Some clones in this sample may be carry-over from other donors' samples.

The chain joins TRBV7-9 to TRBJ2-7; 9 bases are shared with TRBD1. CDR1 and CDR2 from the germline V gene are SEHNR and FQNEAQ (reference sequence). With 3 bases clipped from V and 4 bases from J, the junction kept 7 bases outside the gene matches. CDR3 length equals 15 residues. The CDR3 DNA sequence: TGTGCCAGCAGCTTCACCCGGGACAGGGTGTACGAGCAGTACTTC. Its protein product is CASSFTRDRVYEQYF.

The genes are TRBV4-3 and TRBJ2-1; D call uncertain. Per the germline V gene, CDR1 is LGHNA and CDR2 is YSLEER. This CDR3 spans 18 amino acids. The V and J ends lost 4 bases and 2 bases respectively, with 21 bases between them. The CDR3 bases are TGCGCCAGCAGCCCTCTTCTTGATTCGGATCGGCCCTACAATGAGCAGTTCTTC. Residues: CASSPLLDSDRPYNEQFF.

This clonotype was seen a handful of times. V gene TRBV4-1 combines with J gene TRBJ2-1, with D uncertain. Trimming removed 0 bases from V and 7 bases from J, with 4 bases in between. The germline CDR1 and CDR2 sequences are MGHRA and YSYEKL. The CDR3 consists of 12 residues. The CDR3 reads CASSQDGNEQFF. The CDR3, as DNA: TGCGCCAGCAGCCAAGATGGAAATGAGCAGTTCTTC.

The chain has TRBV5-8 and TRBJ2-2; 7 bases line up with TRBD1. Germline CDR1 reads SGHTS; CDR2 reads YDEGEE. This CDR3 comprises 15 residues. The trim removed 4 bases at V and 7 bases at J, leaving 10 bases unmatched. CDR3 sequence reads: CASSRQTGFGGELFF. DNA of the CDR3: TGTGCCAGCAGCAGACAGACAGGGTTCGGCGGGGAGCTGTTTTTT. Looking up the rest from reference TRBV5-8 and TRBJ2-2 gives the full variable domain: EAGVTQSPTHLIKTRGQQATLRCSPISGHTSVYWYQQALGLGLQFLLWYDEGEERNRGNFPPRFSGRQFPNYSSELNVNALELEDSALYLCASSRQTGFGGELFFGEGSRLTVL.

This clonotype was picked up many times. The chain links TRBV7-9 to TRBJ2-1, with D maybe TRBD1 (5 bases). CDR3 length equals 17 residues. With 4 bases removed from V and 3 bases from J, the gap between germline ends came to 19 bases. Germline CDR1 and CDR2: SEHNR and FQNEAQ (reference sequence). CDR3 sequence: CASSSSKGRSFYNEQFF. For the CDR3, the DNA is TGTGCCAGCAGCTCTTCCAAGGGGCGTAGTTTCTACAATGAGCAGTTCTTC.

J is TRBJ2-3 and V is TRBV27; 7 bases line up with TRBD2. This CDR3 has 17 amino acids. Germline V gene data show CDR1 as MNHEY and CDR2 as SMNVEV (reference sequence). The trim removed 4 bases at V and 0 bases at J, leaving 10 bases unmatched. Written as DNA, the CDR3 is TGTGCCAGCAGTTGGACTTGGGAGGGAGGAAGCACAGATACGCAGTATTTT. Translated: CASSWTWEGGSTDTQYF.

The chain uses TRBV20-1 and TRBJ2-7; D remains unclear. Trimming took 1 base from V and 5 from J, leaving 6 bases between them. This CDR3 is 11 amino acids long. CDR1 DFQATT and CDR2 SNEGSKA come from the germline V gene (reference sequence). CDR3 bases: TGCAGTGCTAGAGCCCACGACGAGCAGTACTTC. Its protein is CSARAHDEQYF.

J is TRBJ2-5 and V is TRBV7-9; D ambiguous. Germline assignment: CDR1 SEHNR and CDR2 FQNEAQ (reference sequence). V lost 5 bases to trimming and J lost 2 bases, with 12 bases between them. The CDR3 has 14 residues. As DNA, the CDR3 is TGTGCCAGCAGCCCTCGGGTTGGACAAGAGACCCAGTACTTC. Amino acids: CASSPRVGQETQYF.

This clonotype turned up a few times. This chain links TRBV7-8 with TRBJ2-7; no reliable D call. The CDR3 spans 12 residues. V was trimmed by 5 bases and J by 5 bases, leaving 10 bases between them. Per the germline V gene, CDR1 is SGHVS and CDR2 is FQNEAQ. The CDR3 protein is CASSGRTDEQYF. The CDR3, as DNA: TGTGCCAGCAGCGGACGGACGGACGAGCAGTACTTC.

The genes are TRBV11-2 and TRBJ2-1; D gene unclear. Germline CDR1 and CDR2: SGHAT and FQNNGV. Between the trimmed V and J ends, which lost 1 base and 0 bases, there was a span of 10 bases. The CDR3 is 16 amino acids. CDR3 nucleotides: TGTGCCAGCAGCTTAGTTTATTCGGGCTCCTACAATGAGCAGTTCTTC. Translating it yields CASSLVYSGSYNEQFF.

A few counts support this clonotype. The V and J genes are TRBV28 and TRBJ1-5; D not certain. The germline V gene has CDR1 MDHEN and CDR2 SYDVKM. With 4 bases removed from V and 5 bases from J, the gap between germline ends came to 9 bases. The CDR3 consists of 13 residues. The DNA for the CDR3 is TGTGCCAGCAGTTCTTCCGGGTATCAGCCCCAGCATTTT. This sequence encodes CASSSSGYQPQHF.

The J gene is TRBJ1-2, the V gene TRBV7-4; D gene uncertain. This CDR3 contains 11 residues. The germline V gene encodes CDR1 SGHVT and CDR2 SQSDAQ. Deletions cut 4 bases from V and 8 bases from J, with 8 bases between. The DNA for the CDR3 is TGTGCCAGCAGCTGGACGGACGGCTACACCTTC. It encodes CASSWTDGYTF.

The CDR3 nucleotides are TGTGCCAGCAAACCGGGACAGTACAATGAGCAGTTCTTC. Amino acid sequence: CASKPGQYNEQFF. This chain uses TRBV27 with TRBJ2-1; 7 nucleotides align to TRBD1. The ends lost 7 bases at V and 4 bases at J; junction bases unmatched: 4. The CDR3 covers 13 residues. The germline V gene has CDR1 MNHEY and CDR2 SMNVEV (reference sequence).

This clonotype has more than one count but fewer than ten. The chain is built from TRBV7-9 and TRBJ1-2; 8 bases line up with TRBD1. V gave up 7 bases and J gave up 3 bases; unmatched junction bases: 19. Germline V CDR1 and CDR2: SEHNR, FQNEAQ (reference sequence). The CDR3 is 18 amino acids. The CDR3 DNA reads TGTGCCAGCAACGAGGATCGACAGGGGATGGGGAATTACTATGGCTACACCTTC. This codes for CASNEDRQGMGNYYGYTF.

V usage is TRBV10-3 and J usage is TRBJ2-2, with TRBD1 identical over 9 bases. The J segment lost 0 bases and the V segment lost 6 bases, leaving 5 bases of the junction unmatched. The CDR3 runs 16 residues. Germline assignment: CDR1 ENHRY and CDR2 SYGVKD. The CDR3 loop reads CAIRNDRGTNTGELFF. For the CDR3, the DNA is TGTGCCATCAGGAACGACAGGGGGACGAACACCGGGGAGCTGTTTTTT.

V is TRBV12-3 or TRBV12-4 and J is TRBJ1-3, with no clear D. Trimming cost V 4 bases and J 4 bases, with 2 bases left between them. This CDR3 comprises 11 residues. The CDR3 bases are TGTGCCAGCAGTTCCGGAAACACCATATATTTT. It yields the protein CASSSGNTIYF.

This clonotype has only a few counts. The rearrangement joins TRBV27 to TRBJ1-6, with 9 bases that match TRBD1. V was clipped by 5 bases and J by 6 bases; unmatched bases: 8. The germline CDR1 and CDR2 sequences are MNHEY and SMNVEV (reference sequence). The CDR3 is 16 amino acids. The CDR3 DNA is TGTGCCAGCAGTCCGATACAGGGGGCCGGTAATTCACCCCTCCACTTT. This gives the protein CASSPIQGAGNSPLHF.

This clonotype was detected only a few times. The V and J genes are TRBV7-2 and TRBJ1-6; tentatively, D is TRBD1 (6 bases). Trimming left V 4 bases short and J 0 bases short, with 10 bases between. Germline V CDR1 and CDR2: SGHTA, FQGNSA. This CDR3 has 16 amino acids. CDR3: CASSSDSFSYNSPLHF. DNA for the CDR3: TGTGCCAGCAGCTCGGACAGCTTCTCCTATAATTCACCCCTCCACTTT.